These 16 T cell receptor beta chains were sequenced from one sample in a study of tumor and adjacent non-tumor tissue in lung cancer. The library came from three nested PCR rounds adapted from ARM-PCR protocols. A single record per CDR3 protein comes from TCRdb applying MiXCR to the multiplex PCR reads. Among about 75,000 distinct CDR3 sequences listed, 55% to 70% were seen once. RNA was extracted from bulk tissue without any cell sorting. The normal lung tissue was taken more than 3 cm from the tumor edge. The sequenced sample was distant non-tumor lung tissue. The receptors come from a woman aged 45-59 years with non-small cell lung cancer.

Remarks on this clonotype: The CDR3 end shows no conserved phenylalanine or tryptophan, and so a read error is likely. The chain is built from TRBV12-3 or TRBV12-4 and TRBJ1-5; D perhaps matches TRBD1 (5 bases). The CDR3 covers 14 residues. Trimming shortened V by 6 bases and J by 7 bases, and 16 bases separated the two germline ends. This CDR3 reads CASSPGGDGQPQHL. CDR3 bases: TGTGCCAGCAGCCCCGGAGGGGATGGGCAGCCCCAGCATTTA.

Comment on this clonotype: The conserved phenylalanine or tryptophan is not found at the CDR3 terminus, so this likely reflects a read error. The V and J genes are TRBV20-1 and TRBJ1-2; TRBD1 aligns across 7 bases. The CDR3 is made up of 14 amino acids. The V gene end was trimmed by 5 bases and the J gene end by 5 bases; junction bases not matched to a gene: 11. Germline lookup yields CDR1 DFQATT and CDR2 SNEGSKA (reference sequence). The CDR3 protein is CSASDAAGGYGYTY. The CDR3 region has the DNA TGCAGTGCTTCCGACGCAGCAGGGGGATATGGCTACACCTAC.

The chain has TRBV7-8 and TRBJ2-7; D may be TRBD2 (5 bases). The CDR3 has 14 amino acids. V dropped 7 bases and J dropped 2 bases, with 15 bases sitting between them. Germline lookup yields CDR1 SGHVS and CDR2 FQNEAQ. CDR3 in DNA: TGTGCCAGCAACCTAACGGGAACAGCCTACGAGCAGTACTTC. Translating gives CASNLTGTAYEQYF.

This clonotype was picked up one time. A much larger clone differs by one base, so this may be a read error. CDR3 coding DNA: TGTGTCAGCAGTCCCAGGTGGAGGGGTACAGATACGCAGTATTTT. Amino acids: CVSSPRWRGTDTQYF. This chain joins TRBV28 and TRBJ2-3, with D perhaps matching TRBD2 (6 bases). The CDR3 extends over 15 amino acids. From germline, CDR1 is MDHEN and CDR2 SYDVKM.

Worth noting for this clonotype: Possible read error: a much larger clone is one base away. V gene TRBV20-1 combines with J gene TRBJ2-5; the D gene is possibly TRBD2 (5 bases). CDR3 size: 16 residues. Germline loops: CDR1 DFQATT, CDR2 SNEGSKA (reference sequence). Here the CDR3 reads CSTRETLKGSKETQYF. The CDR3 bases are TGCAGTACTAGAGAAACCCTTAAGGGTTCCAAGGAGACCCAGTACTTC.

Details on this clonotype: One end of the junction does not line up with germline, which may come from a read error. The rearrangement joins TRBV20-1 to TRBJ2-1; D might be TRBD2 (6 bases). CDR3 length: 14 residues. Germline V CDR1 and CDR2: DFQATT, SNEGSKA (reference sequence). In DNA, the CDR3 is TGCAGTACTAGCCCCGACAGCTCCTACAATAAGCAGTTCTTC. Translating gives CSTSPDSSYNKQFF.

This clonotype was seen repeatedly, ten times or more. The chain is built from TRBV11-2 and TRBJ1-2; D unresolved. CDR1 SGHAT and CDR2 FQNNGV come from the germline V gene. Deletions cut 5 bases from V and 0 bases from J, with 13 bases between. The CDR3 length is 15 residues. The CDR3 DNA sequence: TGTGCCAGCAGCGCGAACGAGGCTCCTAACTATGGCTACACCTTC. Protein: CASSANEAPNYGYTF. Full variable domain (remainder filled in from reference TRBV11-2 and TRBJ1-2): EAGVAQSPRYKIIEKRQSVAFWCNPISGHATLYWYQQILGQGPKLLIQFQNNGVVDDSQLPKDRFSAERLKGVDSTLKIQPAKLEDSAVYLCASSANEAPNYGYTFGSGTRLTVV.

On this clonotype: This sequence may be a read error, since a much larger clone differs from it by one base. The rearrangement uses TRBV29-1 and TRBJ1-2; 8 bases align to TRBD1. This CDR3 is built from 12 residues. Per germline, CDR1 SQVTM and CDR2 ANQGSEA. J lost 6 bases, V lost 7 bases, and 7 bases had no gene match. DNA for the CDR3: TGCAGCGCGACCGCAGGGGGCAATGGCTACACCTTC. Residues: CSATAGGNGYTF.

Details on this clonotype: Possible read error: a much larger clone is one base away. The chain couples TRBV6-6 to TRBJ1-6; D is undetermined. The CDR3 length is 13 residues. Germline-derived CDR1 and CDR2 are MNHNY and SVGAGI (reference sequence). The CDR3 nucleotides read TGTGCCGGCAGTTACTCGAATAATTCACCCCTCCACTTT. Translating it yields CAGSYSNNSPLHF.

The chain employs TRBV6-5 and TRBJ1-2; D might be TRBD1 (5 bases). V was pared by 6 bases and J by 11 bases, with 19 bases between. The CDR3 spans 13 residues. Germline values: CDR1 MNHEY, CDR2 SVGAGI. In DNA form, the CDR3 reads TGTGCCAGCAGCCCCGGGGGAGCTTATGAATACACCTTC. It codes for CASSPGGAYEYTF.

On this clonotype: The junction departs from the called germline gene at one end, perhaps through a read error. The chain combines TRBV4-1 with TRBJ1-1; 8 bases agree with TRBD1. The CDR3 has 16 amino acids. Germline CDR1 MGHRA, CDR2 YSYEKL. CDR3 protein: CVSSQDLYRGNAEAFF. CDR3 nucleotide sequence: TGCGTCAGCAGTCAAGATCTCTACAGGGGGAACGCTGAAGCTTTCTTT.

Regarding this clonotype: At one end the junction does not follow the germline gene, possibly because of a read error. V is TRBV11-3 and J is TRBJ2-3; D perhaps matches TRBD1 (6 bases). CDR1 is SGHNT, CDR2 YENEEA, per germline. CDR3 length: 13 amino acids. The CDR3 coding sequence is TGTGCCAGCAACATCAGGGGTACAGATAGGCAGTATTTT. Protein sequence: CASNIRGTDRQYF.

In regard to this clonotype: Given the absence of the conserved phenylalanine or tryptophan at the CDR3 end, a read error is likely. The chain combines TRBV28 with TRBJ2-3; TRBD1 matches at 7 bases. Germline V lookup: CDR1 MDHEN, CDR2 SYDVKM. The CDR3 spans 15 residues. V lost 2 bases and J lost 3; bases outside the gene matches: 5. The DNA of the CDR3 is TGTGCCAGCAGTTTAGGAACAGGGGCGACAGATACGCAGTATGTT. It is translated as CASSLGTGATDTQYV.

This chain connects TRBV7-8 to TRBJ2-7; TRBD2 matches at 7 bases. V gave up 8 bases and J gave up 2 bases; unmatched junction bases: 18. Germline V gene sequence: CDR1 SGHVS, CDR2 FQNEAQ. CDR3 size: 17 residues. The CDR3 here is CASGSSGRIALAYEQYF. CDR3 nucleotides: TGTGCCAGCGGGTCTAGCGGAAGGATTGCTTTAGCCTACGAGCAGTACTTC. Looking up the rest from reference TRBV7-8 and TRBJ2-7 gives the full variable domain: GAGVSQSPRYKVAKRGQDVALRCDPISGHVSLFWYQQALGQGPEFLTYFQNEAQLDKSGLPSDRFFAERPEGSVSTLKIQRTQQEDSAVYLCASGSSGRIALAYEQYFGPGTRLTVT.

The chain employs TRBV6-2 or TRBV6-3 and TRBJ2-7; possibly TRBD1 or TRBD2 for D (5 bases each). Trimming took off 0 bases at V and 8 bases at J, with 14 bases between the two ends. CDR1 and CDR2 (germline): MNHEY, SVGEGT. CDR3 size: 14 residues. CDR3 DNA sequence: TGTGCCAGCAGTTACTCGGCAGGGAGCCACCAGCAGTACTTC. This gives the protein CASSYSAGSHQQYF.

Worth noting for this clonotype: Possible read error: a much larger clone is one base away. The chain combines TRBV4-2 with TRBJ2-3; TRBD2 aligns across 7 bases. Germline CDR1 and CDR2: LGHNA and YNFKEQ. V gave up 0 bases and J gave up 6 bases; unmatched junction bases: 6. CDR3 length: 15 amino acids. The CDR3 DNA reads as TGTGCCAGCAGCCAAGAGGAGGGAGGGCTTGATACGCAGTATTTT. Its translation: CASSQEEGGLDTQYF.